The 10 T cell receptor beta chains below come from one sample, sequenced in a study of cytomegalovirus exposure and HLA in healthy donors. This PCR relied on a set of 60 Vbeta primers and 13 Jbeta primers. This table comes from immunoSEQ multiplex PCR, and its TCRdb copy is limited to in-frame clones, with some not included. The repertoire holds around 170,000 clones, with 60% to 85% as singletons. The sequencing input was PBMCs. Every receptor here comes from a man aged 40-49 years in good health and CMV-seronegative.

The V and J genes are TRBV30 and TRBJ1-2; D not certain. The CDR3 consists of 13 residues. Per the germline V gene, CDR1 is GTSNPN and CDR2 is SVGIG (reference sequence). The V end was cut by 0 bases, the J end by 3 bases, with 8 bases between. The CDR3 DNA reads as TGTGCCTGGAGTGTTGTGAGGGACTATGGCTACACCTTC. Its protein is CAWSVVRDYGYTF.

V is TRBV2 and J is TRBJ2-7, with 7 bases matching TRBD2. Trimming removed 3 bases from V and 6 bases from J; junction bases left unmatched: 2. There are 12 residues in the CDR3. Germline CDR1 reads SNHLY; CDR2 reads FYNNEI. The CDR3 DNA reads TGTGCCAGCAGTGAGAGCGGGACCGAGCAGTACTTC. This gives the protein CASSESGTEQYF.

The rearrangement joins TRBV7-2 to TRBJ2-4; tentatively, D is TRBD2 (5 bases). V was clipped by 5 bases and J by 6 bases, with 11 bases between them. Germline V gene sequence: CDR1 SGHTA, CDR2 FQGNSA. This CDR3 is 13 amino acids long. CDR3 protein: CASSLQAVNIQYF. The CDR3 DNA follows: TGTGCCAGCAGCCTACAAGCGGTAAACATTCAGTACTTC.

The genes are TRBV7-2 and TRBJ2-4; 10 nucleotides agree with TRBD2. With 0 bases clipped from V and 4 bases from J, the junction kept 9 bases outside the gene matches. CDR1 is SGHTA and CDR2 is FQGNSA in the germline V gene. This CDR3 region has 18 residues. CDR3 coding DNA: TGTGCCAGCAGCTTAGCGCAACCTAGCGGGAGCGATAAAAACATTCAGTACTTC. This codes for CASSLAQPSGSDKNIQYF.

This clone was counted a few times. The genes are TRBV7-2 and TRBJ2-6; the match to TRBD2 covers 13 bases. The CDR3 has 15 amino acids. The junction had 4 bases not matched to a gene; V was cut back by 5 bases and J by 9 bases. The V gene's germline CDR1 is SGHTA and CDR2 FQGNSA. CDR3 in DNA: TGTGCCAGCAGCCTCCGGACTAGCGGGAGCAACGTCCTGACTTTC. Translation gives CASSLRTSGSNVLTF.

V usage is TRBV7-9 and J usage is TRBJ2-7, with a weak D call TRBD1 (6 bases). The CDR3 length is 14 residues. CDR1 is SEHNR, CDR2 FQNEAQ, per germline (reference sequence). The V end lost 5 bases, the J end lost 6 bases, and 17 bases lay between the germline ends. This CDR3 reads CASSGSTGPAEQYF. The CDR3 DNA reads TGTGCCAGCAGCGGATCGACAGGACCCGCCGAGCAGTACTTC.

This chain links TRBV2 with TRBJ2-1; D uncertain. CDR3 size: 14 residues. Trimming removed 3 bases from V and 5 bases from J, with 11 bases in between. Germline CDR1 and CDR2: SNHLY and FYNNEI. The CDR3 sequence: CASSEVPEDNEQFF. The DNA for the CDR3 is TGTGCCAGCAGTGAGGTTCCCGAGGACAATGAGCAGTTCTTC.

The genes are TRBV15 and TRBJ1-1; TRBD1 agrees at 10 bases. Per the germline V gene, CDR1 is LNHNV and CDR2 is YYDKDF (reference sequence). The CDR3 loop spans 18 amino acids. The V gene end was trimmed by 5 bases and the J gene end by 1 base; junction bases not matched to a gene: 13. The CDR3 sequence: CATSPIGRDRGKNTEAFF. The CDR3 DNA is TGTGCCACCAGCCCGATCGGCCGGGACAGGGGTAAGAACACTGAAGCTTTCTTT.

The count of this clone is one. The chain combines TRBV16 with TRBJ2-7; D unresolved. V was trimmed by 1 base and J by 7 bases, leaving 5 bases between them. Germline V gives CDR1 KGHSY, CDR2 FQNENV. This CDR3 spans 11 amino acids. DNA of the CDR3: TGTGCCAGCAGCCAATTATCGGAGCAGTACTTC. It codes for CASSQLSEQYF.

The chain joins TRBV5-1 to TRBJ2-4; 7 bases align to TRBD1. CDR3 length: 14 residues. The germline gives CDR1 SGHRS, CDR2 YFSETQ. V dropped 0 bases and J dropped 11; count of bases not matched to a gene: 8. The CDR3 protein is CASSLGTGEVLQYF. The DNA for the CDR3 is TGCGCCAGCAGCTTGGGGACAGGAGAAGTCCTTCAGTACTTC. The complete variable domain, with remaining parts taken from reference TRBV5-1 and TRBJ2-4, reads KAGVTQTPRYLIKTRGQQVTLSCSPISGHRSVSWYQQTPGQGLQFLFEYFSETQRNKGNFPGRFSGRQFSNSRSEMNVSTLELGDSALYLCASSLGTGEVLQYFGAGTRLSVL.